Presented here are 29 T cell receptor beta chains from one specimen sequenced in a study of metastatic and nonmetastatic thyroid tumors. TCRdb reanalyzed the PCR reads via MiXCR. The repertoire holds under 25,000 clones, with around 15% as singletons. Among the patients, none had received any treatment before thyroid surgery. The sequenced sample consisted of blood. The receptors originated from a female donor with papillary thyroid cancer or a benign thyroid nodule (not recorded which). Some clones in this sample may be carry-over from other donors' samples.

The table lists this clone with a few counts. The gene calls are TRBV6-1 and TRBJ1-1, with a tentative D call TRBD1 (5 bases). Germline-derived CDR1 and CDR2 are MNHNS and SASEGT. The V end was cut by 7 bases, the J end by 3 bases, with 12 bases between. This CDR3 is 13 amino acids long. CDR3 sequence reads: CASTRQGHTEAFF. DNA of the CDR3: TGTGCCAGCACCCGCCAGGGCCACACTGAAGCTTTCTTT.

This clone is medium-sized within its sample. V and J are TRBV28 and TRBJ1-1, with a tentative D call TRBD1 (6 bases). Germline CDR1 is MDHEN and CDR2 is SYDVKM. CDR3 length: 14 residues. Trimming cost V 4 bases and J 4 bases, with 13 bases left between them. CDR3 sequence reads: CASSYREGSTEAFF. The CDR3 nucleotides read TGTGCCAGCAGTTACAGGGAGGGTAGCACTGAAGCTTTCTTT.

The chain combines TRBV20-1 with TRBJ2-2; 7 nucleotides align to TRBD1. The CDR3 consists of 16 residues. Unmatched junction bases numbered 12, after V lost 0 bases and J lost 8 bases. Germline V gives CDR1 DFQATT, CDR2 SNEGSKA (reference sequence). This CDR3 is CSARDPTGTATGELFF. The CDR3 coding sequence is TGCAGTGCTAGAGATCCCACCGGGACAGCCACTGGGGAGCTGTTTTTT.

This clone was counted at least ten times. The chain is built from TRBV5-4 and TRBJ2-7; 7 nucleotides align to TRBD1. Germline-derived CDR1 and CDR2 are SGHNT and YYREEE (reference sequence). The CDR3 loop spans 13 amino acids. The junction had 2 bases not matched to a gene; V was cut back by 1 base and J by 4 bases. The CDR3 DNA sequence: TGTGCCAGCAGCTTGAGACAGGGATACGAGCAGTACTTC. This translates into CASSLRQGYEQYF.

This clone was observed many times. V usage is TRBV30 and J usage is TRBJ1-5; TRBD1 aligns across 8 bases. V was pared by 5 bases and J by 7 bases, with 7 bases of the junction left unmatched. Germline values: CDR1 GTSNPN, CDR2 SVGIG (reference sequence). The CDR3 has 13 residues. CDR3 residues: CAWGTGGKQPQHF. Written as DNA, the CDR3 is TGTGCCTGGGGAACAGGGGGGAAGCAGCCCCAGCATTTT.

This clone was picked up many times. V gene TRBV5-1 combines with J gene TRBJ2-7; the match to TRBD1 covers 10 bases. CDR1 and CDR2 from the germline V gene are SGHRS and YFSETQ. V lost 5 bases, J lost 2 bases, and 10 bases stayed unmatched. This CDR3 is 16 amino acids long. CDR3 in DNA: TGCGCCAGCAGTTCGCCTGTTGGGACAGGGGCCTACGAGCAGTACTTC. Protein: CASSSPVGTGAYEQYF.

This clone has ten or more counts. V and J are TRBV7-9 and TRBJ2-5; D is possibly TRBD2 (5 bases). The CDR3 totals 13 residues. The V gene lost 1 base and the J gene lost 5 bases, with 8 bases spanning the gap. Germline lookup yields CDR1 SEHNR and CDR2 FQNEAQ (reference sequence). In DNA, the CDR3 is TGTGCCAGCAGCTTAGGGGAGCGGGAGACCCAGTACTTC. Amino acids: CASSLGERETQYF. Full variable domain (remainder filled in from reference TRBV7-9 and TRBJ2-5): DTGVSQNPRHKITKRGQNVTFRCDPISEHNRLYWYRQTLGQGPEFLTYFQNEAQLEKSRLLSDRFSAERPKGSFSTLEIQRTEQGDSAMYLCASSLGERETQYFGPGTRLLVL.

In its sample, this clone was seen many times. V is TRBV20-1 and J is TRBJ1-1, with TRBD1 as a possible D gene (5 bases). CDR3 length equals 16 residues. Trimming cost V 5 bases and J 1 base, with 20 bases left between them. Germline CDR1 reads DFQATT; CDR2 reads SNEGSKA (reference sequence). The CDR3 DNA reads TGCAGTGCTGAGAGTCCCCTTCGGACACAGAACACTGAAGCTTTCTTT. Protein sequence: CSAESPLRTQNTEAFF.

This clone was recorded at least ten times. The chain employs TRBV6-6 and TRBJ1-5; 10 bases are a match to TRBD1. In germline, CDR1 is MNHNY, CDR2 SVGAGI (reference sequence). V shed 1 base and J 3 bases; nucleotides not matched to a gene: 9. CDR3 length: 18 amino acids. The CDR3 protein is CASSYFFTDRGNNQPQHF. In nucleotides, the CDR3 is TGTGCCAGCAGTTACTTTTTTACGGACAGGGGGAACAATCAGCCCCAGCATTTT.

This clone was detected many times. The CDR3 here is CASIPSGYYEQYF. The CDR3 coding sequence is TGTGCCAGCATCCCTAGCGGATACTACGAGCAGTACTTC. This rearrangement joins TRBV28 to TRBJ2-7; 7 bases agree with TRBD2. The CDR3 extends over 13 amino acids. The germline CDR1 and CDR2 sequences are MDHEN and SYDVKM. Trimming at V came to 7 bases and at J to 3 bases, leaving 6 bases not matched to a gene.

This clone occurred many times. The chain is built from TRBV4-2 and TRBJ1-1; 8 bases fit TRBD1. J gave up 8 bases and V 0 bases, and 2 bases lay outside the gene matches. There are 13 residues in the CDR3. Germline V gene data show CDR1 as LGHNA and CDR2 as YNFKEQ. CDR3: CASSQDGQGEAFF. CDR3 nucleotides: TGTGCCAGCAGCCAAGATGGACAGGGAGAAGCTTTCTTT.

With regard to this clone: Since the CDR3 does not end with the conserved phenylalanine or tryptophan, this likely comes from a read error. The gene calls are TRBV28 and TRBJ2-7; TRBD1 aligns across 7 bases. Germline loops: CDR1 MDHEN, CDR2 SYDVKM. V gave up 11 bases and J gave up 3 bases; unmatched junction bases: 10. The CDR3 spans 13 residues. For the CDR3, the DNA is TGTGCCGGCGGCCGACAGGGAATCTACGAGCAGTACCTC. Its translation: CAGGRQGIYEQYL.

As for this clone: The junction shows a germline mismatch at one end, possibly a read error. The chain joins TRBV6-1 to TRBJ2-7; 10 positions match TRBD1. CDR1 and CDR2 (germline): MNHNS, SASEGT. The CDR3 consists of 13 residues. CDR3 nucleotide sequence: TGTGTCAGCAACCGACAGGGGGCTTACGAGCGGTACTTC. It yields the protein CVSNRQGAYERYF.

The CDR3 bases are TGCGCCAGCAGCTTGGATTCTAGCGGTGGGGCCAACGTCCTGACTTTC. This encodes CASSLDSSGGANVLTF. The rearrangement links TRBV5-1 to TRBJ2-6; 7 bases align to TRBD2. Germline V lookup: CDR1 SGHRS, CDR2 YFSETQ. The trim removed 0 bases at V and 3 bases at J, leaving 3 bases unmatched. This CDR3 comprises 16 residues. Complete variable domain (other parts from reference TRBV5-1 and TRBJ2-6): KAGVTQTPRYLIKTRGQQVTLSCSPISGHRSVSWYQQTPGQGLQFLFEYFSETQRNKGNFPGRFSGRQFSNSRSEMNVSTLELGDSALYLCASSLDSSGGANVLTFGAGSRLTVL.

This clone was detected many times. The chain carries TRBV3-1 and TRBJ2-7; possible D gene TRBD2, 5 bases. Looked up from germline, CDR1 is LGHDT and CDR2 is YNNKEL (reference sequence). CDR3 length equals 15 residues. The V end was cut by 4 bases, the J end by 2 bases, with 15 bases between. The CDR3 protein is CASSRRGSEAYEQYF. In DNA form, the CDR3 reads TGTGCCAGCAGCCGCCGGGGTAGCGAGGCCTACGAGCAGTACTTC.

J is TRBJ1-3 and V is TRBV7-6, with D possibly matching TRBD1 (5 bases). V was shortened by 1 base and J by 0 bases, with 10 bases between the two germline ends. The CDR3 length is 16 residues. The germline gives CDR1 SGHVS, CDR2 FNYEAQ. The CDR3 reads CASSLEGLSSGNTIYF. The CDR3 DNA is TGTGCCAGCAGCTTAGAGGGGTTGAGCTCTGGAAACACCATATATTTT.

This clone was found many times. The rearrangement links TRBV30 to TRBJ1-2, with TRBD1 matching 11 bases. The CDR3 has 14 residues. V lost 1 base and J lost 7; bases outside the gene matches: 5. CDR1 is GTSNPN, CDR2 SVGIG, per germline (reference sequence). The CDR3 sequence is CAWSAGQGAGGYTF. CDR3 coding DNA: TGTGCCTGGAGTGCTGGACAGGGGGCGGGTGGCTACACCTTC.

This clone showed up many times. In nucleotides, the CDR3 is TGTGCCAGCAGTTATCAGCGGGAGGATGGTATTAGCTCCTACAATGAGCAGTTCTTC. It yields the protein CASSYQREDGISSYNEQFF. The chain uses TRBV6-2 or TRBV6-3 and TRBJ2-1; TRBD2 agrees at 9 bases. The CDR3 has 19 amino acids. Germline CDR1 is MNHEY and CDR2 is SVGEGT. The trim removed 3 bases at V and 0 bases at J, leaving 12 bases unmatched.

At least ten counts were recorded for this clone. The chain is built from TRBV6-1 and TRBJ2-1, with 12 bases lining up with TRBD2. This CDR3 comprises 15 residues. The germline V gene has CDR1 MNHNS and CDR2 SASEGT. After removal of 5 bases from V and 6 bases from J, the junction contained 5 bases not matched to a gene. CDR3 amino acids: CASSQTSGSLNEQFF. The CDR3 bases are TGTGCCAGCAGTCAGACTAGCGGGAGCCTCAATGAGCAGTTCTTC.

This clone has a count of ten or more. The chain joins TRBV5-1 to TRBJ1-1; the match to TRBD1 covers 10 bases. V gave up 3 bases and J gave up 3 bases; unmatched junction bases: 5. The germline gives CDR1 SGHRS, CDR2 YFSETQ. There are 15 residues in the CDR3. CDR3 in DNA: TGCGCCAGCAGCTGGGCCGGGACAGGGGACACTGAAGCTTTCTTT. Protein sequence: CASSWAGTGDTEAFF.

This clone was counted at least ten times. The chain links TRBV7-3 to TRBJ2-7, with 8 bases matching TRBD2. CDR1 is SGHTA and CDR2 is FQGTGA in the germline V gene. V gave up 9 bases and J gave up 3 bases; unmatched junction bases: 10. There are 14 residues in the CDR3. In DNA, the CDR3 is TGTGCCAGGGTTAGGCGGGAGGTTCGCTACGAGCAGTACTTC. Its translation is CARVRREVRYEQYF.

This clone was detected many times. The DNA of the CDR3 is TGCAGTGCTAGAGATCTTGAGCGGGAGGGGTACGAGCAGTACTTC. This translates into CSARDLEREGYEQYF. The rearrangement uses TRBV20-1 and TRBJ2-7; 10 bases agree with TRBD2. After removal of 0 bases from V and 4 bases from J, the junction contained 6 bases not matched to a gene. Germline CDR1 DFQATT, CDR2 SNEGSKA (reference sequence). There are 15 residues in the CDR3.

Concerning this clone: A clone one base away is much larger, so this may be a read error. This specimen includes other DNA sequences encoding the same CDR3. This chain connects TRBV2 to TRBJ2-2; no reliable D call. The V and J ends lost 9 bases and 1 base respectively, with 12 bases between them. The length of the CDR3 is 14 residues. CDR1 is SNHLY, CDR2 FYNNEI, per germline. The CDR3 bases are TGTGCCAGTCTATGGACGCAGAACACCGGGGAGCTGTTTTTT. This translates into CASLWTQNTGELFF.

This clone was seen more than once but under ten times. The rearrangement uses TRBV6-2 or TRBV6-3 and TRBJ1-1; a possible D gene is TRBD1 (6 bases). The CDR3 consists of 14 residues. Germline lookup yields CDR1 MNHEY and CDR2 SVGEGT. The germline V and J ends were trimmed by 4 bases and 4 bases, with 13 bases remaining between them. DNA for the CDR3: TGTGCCAGCAGTTGTACCGGGGGCGCCACTGAAGCTTTCTTT. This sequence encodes CASSCTGGATEAFF.

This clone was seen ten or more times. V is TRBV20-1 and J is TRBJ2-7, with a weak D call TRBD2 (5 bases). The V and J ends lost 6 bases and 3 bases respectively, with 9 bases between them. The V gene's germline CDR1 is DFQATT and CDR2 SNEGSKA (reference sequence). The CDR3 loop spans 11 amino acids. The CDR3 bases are TGCAGTGCGGGAGTCCACTACGAGCAGTACTTC. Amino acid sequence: CSAGVHYEQYF.

CDR3 in DNA: TGCGCCAGCAGCCAAGGAACAGGGGTCTATGGCTACACCTTC. This sequence encodes CASSQGTGVYGYTF. V usage is TRBV4-1 and J usage is TRBJ1-2, with 7 positions matching TRBD1. Germline CDR1 is MGHRA and CDR2 is YSYEKL. This CDR3 is built from 14 residues. J lost 4 bases, V lost 1 base, and 3 bases had no gene match.

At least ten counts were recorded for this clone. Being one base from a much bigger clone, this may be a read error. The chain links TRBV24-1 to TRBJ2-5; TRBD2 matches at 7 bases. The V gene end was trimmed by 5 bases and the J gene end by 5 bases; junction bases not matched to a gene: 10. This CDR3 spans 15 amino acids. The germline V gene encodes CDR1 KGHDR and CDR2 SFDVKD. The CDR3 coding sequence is TGTGCCACCAGTGCCATTGGGAGGGCAAGGGAGACCCAGTACTTC. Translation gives CATSAIGRARETQYF.

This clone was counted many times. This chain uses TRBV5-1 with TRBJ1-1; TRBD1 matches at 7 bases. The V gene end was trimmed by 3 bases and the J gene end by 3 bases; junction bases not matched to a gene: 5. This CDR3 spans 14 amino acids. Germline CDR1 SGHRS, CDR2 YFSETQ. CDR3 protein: CASSSTGSDTEAFF. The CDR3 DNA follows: TGCGCCAGCAGCTCGACAGGGTCGGACACTGAAGCTTTCTTT.

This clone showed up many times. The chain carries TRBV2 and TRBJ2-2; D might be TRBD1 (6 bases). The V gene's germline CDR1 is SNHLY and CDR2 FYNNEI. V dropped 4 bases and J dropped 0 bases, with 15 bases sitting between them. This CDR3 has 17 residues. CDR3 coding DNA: TGTGCCAGCAGTGGAATTTTGTGGACAGCGAACACCGGGGAGCTGTTTTTT. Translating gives CASSGILWTANTGELFF.